This T cell receptor (beta chain) was recorded in a study of T-cell reconstitution after alpha-beta-depleted transplantation in children. CDR3 size: 16 residues. Germline V gene sequence: CDR1 MNHEY, CDR2 SVGAGI. V lost 3 bases and J lost 9, with 18 bases in between. During its preparation, the TCRbeta library received unique molecular identifiers. TCRdb re-called the PCR reads with MiXCR, one entry per CDR3 protein. Of around 370,000 distinct CDR3 sequences listed, over 9% are singletons. Sample: PBMCs from the stem cell graft donor, taken from the stem cell graft. The genes are TRBV6-5 and TRBJ1-6, with a possible D match to TRBD1 (6 bases). This receptor was identified in a human donor who donated a stem cell graft to a child with acute lymphoblastic leukemia. CDR3 coding DNA: TGTGCCAGCAGTTATTCGGTCGGGCAGGGGACTTCACCCCTCCACTTT. Translated, it gives CASSYSVGQGTSPLHF.